The text below deals with one TCR beta chain. The sample contains more than one DNA sequence encoding this CDR3. This sample stems from a study of CD8+ T cells in alopecia areata. Germline CDR1 is SQVTM and CDR2 is ANQGSEA. The germline V and J ends were trimmed by 5 bases and 2 bases, with 3 bases remaining between them. There are 10 residues in the CDR3. Specimens obtained from alopecia areata patients comprised lesional scalp punch biopsies and peripheral blood. PBMCs, the starting material, were the source of sorted CD4+ and CD8+ T cells. Following RNA extraction, reverse transcription yielded cDNA that acted as the sequencing template. Clones were sequenced by immunoSEQ multiplex PCR, and TCRdb holds only the in-frame ones, with some missing. Among fewer than 200,000 clones listed, 59% were seen once.

The receptor's source is a human donor with alopecia areata. The genes are TRBV29-1 and TRBJ1-1; D is uncertain. The source was CD4+ T cells sorted from blood, collected at week 0. The CDR3 is CSVLNTEAFF. CDR3 in DNA: TGCAGCGTTCTCAACACTGAAGCTTTCTTT. The full variable domain, in which reference TRBV29-1 and TRBJ1-1 provide the parts outside the CDR3, is SAVISQKPSRDICQRGTSLTIQCQVDSQVTMMFWYRQQPGQSLTLIATANQGSEATYESGFVIDKFPISRPNLTFSTLTVSNMSPEDSSIYLCSVLNTEAFFGQGTRLTVV.